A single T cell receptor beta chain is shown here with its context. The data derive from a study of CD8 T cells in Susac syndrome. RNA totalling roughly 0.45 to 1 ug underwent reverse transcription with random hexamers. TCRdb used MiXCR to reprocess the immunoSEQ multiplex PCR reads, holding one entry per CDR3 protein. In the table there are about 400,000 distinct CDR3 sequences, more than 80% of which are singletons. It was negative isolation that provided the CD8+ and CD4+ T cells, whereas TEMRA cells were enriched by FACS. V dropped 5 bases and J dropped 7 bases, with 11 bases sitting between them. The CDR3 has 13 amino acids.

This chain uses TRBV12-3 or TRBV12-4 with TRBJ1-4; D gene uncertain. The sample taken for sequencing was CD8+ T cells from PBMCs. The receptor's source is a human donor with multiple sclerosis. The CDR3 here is CASSPRWGEKLFF. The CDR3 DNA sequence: TGTGCCAGCAGTCCCCGTTGGGGTGAAAAACTGTTTTTT.